This record concerns one T cell receptor beta chain sequence. The entry originates in a study of monozygotic twins with inflammatory bowel disease. Germline CDR1 reads SGHRS; CDR2 reads YFSETQ. The CDR3 has 15 amino acids. Following a re-call of the 5' RACE reads, TCRdb has one entry per CDR3 protein and lacks DNA. This listing includes over 350,000 distinct CDR3 sequences. The J gene is TRBJ1-1, the V gene TRBV5-1. Material for sequencing was blood. This receptor was taken from a human donor with ulcerative colitis or Crohn's disease, or a healthy co-twin of an affected twin (not recorded which). CDR3 sequence reads: CASSLDPVRNTEAFF.